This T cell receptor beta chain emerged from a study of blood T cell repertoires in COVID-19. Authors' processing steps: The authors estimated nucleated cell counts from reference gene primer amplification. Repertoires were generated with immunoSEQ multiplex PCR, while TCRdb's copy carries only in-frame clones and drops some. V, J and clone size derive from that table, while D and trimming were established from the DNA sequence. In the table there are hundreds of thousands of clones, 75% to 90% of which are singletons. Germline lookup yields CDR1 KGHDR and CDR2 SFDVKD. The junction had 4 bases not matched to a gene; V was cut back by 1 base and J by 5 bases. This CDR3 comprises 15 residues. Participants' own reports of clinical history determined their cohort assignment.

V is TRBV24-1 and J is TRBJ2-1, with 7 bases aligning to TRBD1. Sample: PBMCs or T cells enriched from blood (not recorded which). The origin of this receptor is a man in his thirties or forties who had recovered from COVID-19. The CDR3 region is CATSDFSTGDNEQFF. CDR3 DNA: TGTGCCACCAGTGATTTTAGTACAGGGGACAATGAGCAGTTCTTC.